The 25 T cell receptor beta chains listed next were all sequenced from one sample in a study of blood T cell repertoires in COVID-19. Assay used: immunoSEQ multiplex PCR; TCRdb lists only in-frame clones, some missing. The sample yields under 80,000 clones, roughly 80% seen once. Sample: peripheral blood. Receptors originate from a woman older than 75 with active or convalescent COVID-19.

This clone was picked up one time. The J gene is TRBJ1-1, the V gene TRBV30, with TRBD1 matching 7 bases. This CDR3 region has 14 residues. Germline loops: CDR1 GTSNPN, CDR2 SVGIG (reference sequence). V gave up 8 bases and J gave up 0 bases; unmatched junction bases: 9. The CDR3 here is CAGRIRGLNTEAFF. Written as DNA, the CDR3 is TGTGCCGGCAGAATTAGGGGGCTGAACACTGAAGCTTTCTTT.

V and J are TRBV4-2 and TRBJ1-3; tentative D call: TRBD1 (5 bases). Germline CDR1 is LGHNA and CDR2 is YNFKEQ. This CDR3 contains 18 residues. Trimming left V 1 base short and J 0 bases short, with 16 bases between. CDR3 in amino acids: CASSQGFQGLISGNTIYF. DNA for the CDR3: TGTGCCAGCAGCCAAGGATTTCAGGGCCTGATCTCTGGAAACACCATATATTTT.

The V call is TRBV7-2, the J call TRBJ1-1, with D possibly matching TRBD1 (5 bases). Germline loops: CDR1 SGHTA, CDR2 FQGNSA. This CDR3 is built from 15 residues. V shed 2 bases and J shed 5 bases, with 15 bases lying between them. The CDR3 reads CASSLLDTSETEAFF. For the CDR3, the DNA is TGTGCCAGCAGCTTACTGGACACCTCAGAGACTGAAGCTTTCTTT.

This sequence joins TRBV19 and TRBJ2-6; the D gene is possibly TRBD2 (7 bases). In germline, CDR1 is LNHDA, CDR2 SQIVND (reference sequence). The CDR3 runs 16 residues. Trimming stripped 7 bases from V and 1 base from J, with 14 bases between. The CDR3 protein is CASTLGGQSGANVLTF. The CDR3 nucleotides are TGTGCCAGTACCCTGGGGGGGCAGTCTGGGGCCAACGTCCTGACTTTC.

This clone was seen only once. The chain links TRBV28 to TRBJ1-6; 9 nucleotides line up with TRBD1. The ends lost 5 bases at V and 14 bases at J; junction bases unmatched: 10. The germline CDR1 and CDR2 sequences are MDHEN and SYDVKM. The CDR3 spans 14 residues. The CDR3 sequence: CASSISGTGRALHF. CDR3 nucleotides: TGTGCCAGCAGTATCTCCGGGACAGGGAGAGCCCTCCACTTT.

The chain links TRBV2 to TRBJ1-1; the D is unclear. V gave up 3 bases and J gave up 0 bases, with 8 bases separating them. This CDR3 is 14 amino acids long. The V gene's germline CDR1 is SNHLY and CDR2 FYNNEI. CDR3 bases: TGTGCCAGCAGTGAGCCGGAGATGAACACTGAAGCTTTCTTT. Translating gives CASSEPEMNTEAFF.

The chain uses TRBV7-2 and TRBJ2-1; TRBD1 might be the D (7 bases). CDR3 length: 16 amino acids. The ends were cut back, 5 bases at V and 6 bases at J, with 20 bases in the middle. Germline V gene sequence: CDR1 SGHTA, CDR2 FQGNSA. In DNA, the CDR3 is TGTGCCAGCAGCGCGAGGGGGCGCGGGACGAGCAATGAGCAGTTCTTC. This codes for CASSARGRGTSNEQFF.

CDR3 protein: CASSLRQGAMNTGELFF. CDR3 DNA sequence: TGTGCCAGCAGCTTAAGGCAGGGGGCAATGAACACCGGGGAGCTGTTTTTT. The V gene is TRBV7-6, the J gene TRBJ2-2, with 8 positions matching TRBD1. Unmatched junction bases numbered 6, after V lost 2 bases and J lost 1 base. Looked up from germline, CDR1 is SGHVS and CDR2 is FNYEAQ. This CDR3 contains 17 residues.

V and J are TRBV28 and TRBJ1-6; 7 bases are a match to TRBD1. There are 15 residues in the CDR3. The J segment lost 5 bases and the V segment lost 8 bases, leaving 9 bases of the junction unmatched. Germline V lookup: CDR1 MDHEN, CDR2 SYDVKM. The CDR3 loop reads CASSPRDRHNSPLHF. CDR3 nucleotide sequence: TGTGCCAGCTCCCCCCGGGACAGACATAATTCACCCCTCCACTTT.

The CDR3 DNA reads TGTGCCAGCAGCGGCCTTCTCGGGGCCGGGGAGCTGTTTTTT. Protein product: CASSGLLGAGELFF. The rearrangement links TRBV28 to TRBJ2-2, with D perhaps matching TRBD2 (5 bases). The CDR3 consists of 14 residues. Germline values: CDR1 MDHEN, CDR2 SYDVKM. V gave up 6 bases and J gave up 6 bases, with 14 bases separating them. The full variable domain, rest sourced from reference TRBV28 and TRBJ2-2, is DVKVTQSSRYLVKRTGEKVFLECVQDMDHENMFWYRQDPGLGLRLIYFSYDVKMKEKGDIPEGYSVSREKKERFSLILESASTNQTSMYLCASSGLLGAGELFFGEGSRLTVL.

The chain recombines TRBV27 with TRBJ2-7, with TRBD2 matching over 13 bases. Germline V gene data show CDR1 as MNHEY and CDR2 as SMNVEV (reference sequence). This CDR3 contains 15 residues. Trimming removed 4 bases from V and 4 bases from J; junction bases left unmatched: 4. CDR3 protein: CASSSGLAGVYEQYF. In DNA form, the CDR3 reads TGTGCCAGCAGTTCTGGACTAGCGGGAGTTTACGAGCAGTACTTC.

The chain uses TRBV3-1 (or the pseudogene TRBV3-2) and TRBJ2-1, with 10 bases lining up with TRBD1. CDR1 is LGHDT and CDR2 is YNNKEL in the germline V gene (reference sequence). With V trimmed by 6 bases and J by 3 bases, 5 bases remained unmatched. CDR3 length: 15 residues. The CDR3 nucleotides read TGTGCCAGCAGGGTGGACAGGGGGATCTACAATGAGCAGTTCTTC. It yields the protein CASRVDRGIYNEQFF.

The V gene is TRBV7-8, the J gene TRBJ2-5; unclear D gene. The germline V and J ends were trimmed by 5 bases and 2 bases, with 12 bases remaining between them. Germline V CDR1 and CDR2: SGHVS, FQNEAQ. The CDR3 has 14 amino acids. The CDR3 protein is CASSMRLLQETQYF. The CDR3 DNA reads as TGTGCCAGCAGCATGAGACTTCTGCAAGAGACCCAGTACTTC.

This rearrangement joins TRBV7-8 to TRBJ1-5; TRBD1 agrees at 7 bases. CDR1 is SGHVS, CDR2 FQNEAQ, per germline. The CDR3 loop spans 14 amino acids. The junction had 5 bases not matched to a gene; V was cut back by 5 bases and J by 4 bases. The CDR3 is CASSPRGINQPQHF. CDR3 nucleotides: TGTGCCAGCAGCCCCAGGGGGATAAATCAGCCCCAGCATTTT.

The V gene is TRBV6-4, the J gene TRBJ1-2, with 8 nucleotides matching TRBD1. Germline V gene sequence: CDR1 MRHNA, CDR2 SNTAGT. V dropped 2 bases and J dropped 7; count of bases not matched to a gene: 15. The CDR3 has 17 amino acids. The CDR3 coding sequence is TGTGCCAGCAGTGACCCTAGCCGGAGCAGGGGGCCGGGTGGCTACACCTTC. Translation: CASSDPSRSRGPGGYTF.

CDR3 residues: CAIRSSQGPTEAFF. The CDR3 coding sequence is TGTGCCATCAGATCCTCACAGGGCCCCACTGAAGCTTTCTTT. The chain is built from TRBV27 and TRBJ1-1, with D possibly being TRBD1 (6 bases). The CDR3 contains 14 residues. The V gene lost 10 bases and the J gene lost 4 bases, with 19 bases spanning the gap. The germline CDR1 and CDR2 sequences are MNHEY and SMNVEV (reference sequence).

The chain recombines TRBV11-1 with TRBJ2-1; 9 bases agree with TRBD1. There are 15 residues in the CDR3. Germline values: CDR1 SGHAT, CDR2 FQDESV (reference sequence). Germline trimming cut 5 bases from V and 9 bases from J; bases unmatched to any gene: 11. CDR3 sequence reads: CASSDTHRGHTEQFF. CDR3 nucleotide sequence: TGTGCCAGCAGCGACACCCACAGGGGGCATACTGAGCAGTTCTTC.

This sequence joins TRBV7-9 and TRBJ2-2, with a tentative D call TRBD1 (6 bases). V dropped 8 bases and J dropped 1 base, with 14 bases sitting between them. The germline gives CDR1 SEHNR, CDR2 FQNEAQ (reference sequence). The CDR3 runs to 15 residues. The CDR3 loop reads CASLIQGQNTGELFF. CDR3 bases: TGTGCCAGCCTGATACAGGGTCAGAACACCGGGGAGCTGTTTTTT.

The chain combines TRBV18 with TRBJ2-5; 9 bases line up with TRBD2. Losses at the gene ends were 6 bases for V and 4 bases for J; bases not matched to a gene: 12. The CDR3 has 16 residues. CDR1 is KGHSH and CDR2 is LQKENI in the germline V gene. CDR3 coding DNA: TGTGCCAGCTCTCCTGGGGCAGCGGGAGGACTAGAGACCCAGTACTTC. As protein: CASSPGAAGGLETQYF.

The chain joins TRBV5-1 to TRBJ2-2; 9 bases align to TRBD2. Germline V gene sequence: CDR1 SGHRS, CDR2 YFSETQ. The J segment lost 4 bases and the V segment lost 2 bases, leaving 12 bases of the junction unmatched. This CDR3 is built from 18 residues. Here the CDR3 reads CASSFLALAGAGTGELFF. The CDR3 DNA reads TGCGCCAGCAGCTTCTTAGCTTTAGCGGGAGCGGGCACCGGGGAGCTGTTTTTT.

The chain is built from TRBV2 and TRBJ1-3; TRBD1 aligns across 7 bases. Germline V lookup: CDR1 SNHLY, CDR2 FYNNEI. V was pared by 1 base and J by 1 base, with 4 bases of the junction left unmatched. This CDR3 is built from 16 residues. CDR3 in DNA: TGTGCCAGCAGTGAAGGGACAGGAGGATCTGGAAACACCATATATTTT. It translates to CASSEGTGGSGNTIYF.

The rearrangement uses TRBV3-1 (or the pseudogene TRBV3-2) and TRBJ2-1; maybe TRBD1 (5 bases). Trimming removed 4 bases from V and 2 bases from J, with 9 bases in between. The germline V gene encodes CDR1 LGHDT and CDR2 YNNKEL (reference sequence). This CDR3 comprises 14 residues. CDR3 DNA sequence: TGTGCCAGCAGCCCCCAGACAGCCTACAATGAGCAGTTCTTC. Protein: CASSPQTAYNEQFF.

The J gene is TRBJ2-7, the V gene TRBV27, with 10 positions matching TRBD1. Germline trimming cut 10 bases from V and 4 bases from J; bases unmatched to any gene: 13. Germline-derived CDR1 and CDR2 are MNHEY and SMNVEV (reference sequence). The CDR3 totals 15 residues. The CDR3 DNA reads as TGTGCCAACGTGATCTGGGACAGGGGTTTTTACGAGCAGTACTTC. Its translation: CANVIWDRGFYEQYF.

The rearrangement joins TRBV9 to TRBJ1-2; the D gene is possibly TRBD1 (5 bases). The CDR3 is 15 residues long. The germline CDR1 and CDR2 sequences are SGDLS and YYNGEE. Trimming removed 0 bases from V and 1 base from J, with 10 bases in between. The CDR3 loop reads CASSVGPQGNYGYTF. CDR3 coding DNA: TGTGCCAGCAGCGTAGGTCCCCAGGGTAACTATGGCTACACCTTC.

The chain has TRBV5-6 and TRBJ2-5, with D possibly being TRBD1 (6 bases). Germline values: CDR1 SGHDT, CDR2 YYEEEE. CDR3 size: 14 residues. V shed 4 bases and J shed 3 bases, with 13 bases lying between them. CDR3 DNA sequence: TGTGCCAGCAGCCGAACAACAGGGAAAGAGACCCAGTACTTC. The encoded protein is CASSRTTGKETQYF.